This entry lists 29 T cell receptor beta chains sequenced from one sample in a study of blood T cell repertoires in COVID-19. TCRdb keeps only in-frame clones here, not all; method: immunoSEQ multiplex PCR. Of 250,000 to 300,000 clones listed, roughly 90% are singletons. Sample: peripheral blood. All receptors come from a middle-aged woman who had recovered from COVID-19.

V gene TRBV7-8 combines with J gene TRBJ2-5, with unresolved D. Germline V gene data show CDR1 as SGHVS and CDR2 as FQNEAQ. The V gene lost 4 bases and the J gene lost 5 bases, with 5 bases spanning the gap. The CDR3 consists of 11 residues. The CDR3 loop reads CASSSRETQYF. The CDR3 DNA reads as TGTGCCAGCAGCTCACGGGAGACCCAGTACTTC.

The CDR3 sequence: CASSAGSQTRSEQYF. The CDR3 nucleotides read TGCGCCAGCAGCGCCGGGTCCCAAACTCGAAGCGAGCAGTACTTC. This rearrangement joins TRBV5-1 to TRBJ2-7; D unresolved. The CDR3 length is 15 residues. V shed 4 bases and J shed 6 bases, with 20 bases lying between them. CDR1 and CDR2 from the germline V gene are SGHRS and YFSETQ.

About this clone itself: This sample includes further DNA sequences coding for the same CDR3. As DNA, the CDR3 is TGTGCCAGCAGCTTAAAGGCAGGGAGCACAGATACGCAGTATTTT. This translates into CASSLKAGSTDTQYF. The genes are TRBV7-3 and TRBJ2-3; possibly TRBD1 for D (5 bases). The CDR3 is 15 amino acids. Trimming pared 1 base from V and 0 bases from J, leaving 8 bases between. CDR1 SGHTA and CDR2 FQGTGA come from the germline V gene.

The chain's CDR3 is CASSAQLAGLNEQFF. CDR3 in DNA: TGTGCCAGCAGTGCCCAACTAGCGGGGCTCAATGAGCAGTTCTTC. This chain joins TRBV2 and TRBJ2-1; 10 bases line up with TRBD2. The V gene end was trimmed by 4 bases and the J gene end by 6 bases; junction bases not matched to a gene: 6. Germline values: CDR1 SNHLY, CDR2 FYNNEI. This CDR3 spans 15 amino acids.

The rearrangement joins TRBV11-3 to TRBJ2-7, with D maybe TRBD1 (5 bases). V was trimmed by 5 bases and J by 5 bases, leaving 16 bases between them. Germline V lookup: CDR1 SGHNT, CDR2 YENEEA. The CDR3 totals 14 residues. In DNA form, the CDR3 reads TGTGCCAGCAGCCCCCCAGGGTTCGGCCACGAGCAGTACTTC. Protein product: CASSPPGFGHEQYF.

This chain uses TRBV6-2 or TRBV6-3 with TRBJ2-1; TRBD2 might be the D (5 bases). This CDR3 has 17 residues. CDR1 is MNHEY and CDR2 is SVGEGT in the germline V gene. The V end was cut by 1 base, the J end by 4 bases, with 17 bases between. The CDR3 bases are TGTGCCAGCAGTTACTGGCCCTCAGGACTGGCGTACAATGAGCAGTTCTTC. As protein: CASSYWPSGLAYNEQFF.

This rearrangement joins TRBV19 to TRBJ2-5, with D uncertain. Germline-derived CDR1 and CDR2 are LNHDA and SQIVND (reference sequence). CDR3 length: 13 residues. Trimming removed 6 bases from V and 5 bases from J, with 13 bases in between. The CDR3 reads CASSGEVLETQYF. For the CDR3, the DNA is TGTGCCAGTAGCGGAGAGGTGTTGGAGACCCAGTACTTC.

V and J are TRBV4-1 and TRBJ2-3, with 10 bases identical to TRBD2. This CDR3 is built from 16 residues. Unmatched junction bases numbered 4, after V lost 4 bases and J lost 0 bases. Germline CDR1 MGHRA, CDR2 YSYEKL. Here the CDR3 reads CASSRSGGTSTDTQYF. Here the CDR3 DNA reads TGCGCCAGCAGCCGTAGCGGGGGGACTAGCACAGATACGCAGTATTTT.

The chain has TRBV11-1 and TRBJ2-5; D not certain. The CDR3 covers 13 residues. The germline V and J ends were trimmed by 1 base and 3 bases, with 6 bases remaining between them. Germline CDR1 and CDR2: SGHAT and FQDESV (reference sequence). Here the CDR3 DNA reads TGTGCCAGCAGCTTAGTTCAGAAAGAGACCCAGTACTTC. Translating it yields CASSLVQKETQYF.

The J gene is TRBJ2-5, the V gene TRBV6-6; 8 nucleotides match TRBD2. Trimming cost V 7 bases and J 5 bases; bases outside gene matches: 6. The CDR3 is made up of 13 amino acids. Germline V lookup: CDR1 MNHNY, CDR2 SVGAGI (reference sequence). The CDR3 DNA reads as TGTGCCAGCAACGGCGGGAGGATCGAGACCCAGTACTTC. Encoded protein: CASNGGRIETQYF.

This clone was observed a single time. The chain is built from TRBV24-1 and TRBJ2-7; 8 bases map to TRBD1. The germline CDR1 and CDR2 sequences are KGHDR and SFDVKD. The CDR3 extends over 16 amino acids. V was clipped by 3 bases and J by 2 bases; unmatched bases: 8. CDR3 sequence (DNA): TGTGCCACCAGTGATACAGGACAGGGTCTCCCCTACGAGCAGTACTTC. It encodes CATSDTGQGLPYEQYF.

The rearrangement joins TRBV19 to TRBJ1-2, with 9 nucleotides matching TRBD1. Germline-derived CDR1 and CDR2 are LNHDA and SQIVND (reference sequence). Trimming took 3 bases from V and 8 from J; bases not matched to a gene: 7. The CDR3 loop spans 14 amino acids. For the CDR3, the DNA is TGTGCCAGTAGTATGCCCGGGACAGGGTACGGCTACACCTTC. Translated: CASSMPGTGYGYTF.

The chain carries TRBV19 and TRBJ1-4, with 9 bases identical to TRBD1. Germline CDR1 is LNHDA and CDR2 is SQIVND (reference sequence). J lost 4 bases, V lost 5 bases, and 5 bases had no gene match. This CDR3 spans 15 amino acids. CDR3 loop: CASSAEDRGNEKLFF. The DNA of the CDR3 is TGTGCCAGTAGTGCCGAGGACAGGGGTAATGAAAAACTGTTTTTT.

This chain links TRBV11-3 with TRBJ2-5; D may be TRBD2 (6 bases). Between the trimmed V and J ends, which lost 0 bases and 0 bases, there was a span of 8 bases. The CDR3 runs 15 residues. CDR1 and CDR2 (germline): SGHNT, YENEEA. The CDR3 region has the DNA TGTGCCAGCAGCTTAGAGGGCGGGAACCAAGAGACCCAGTACTTC. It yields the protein CASSLEGGNQETQYF.

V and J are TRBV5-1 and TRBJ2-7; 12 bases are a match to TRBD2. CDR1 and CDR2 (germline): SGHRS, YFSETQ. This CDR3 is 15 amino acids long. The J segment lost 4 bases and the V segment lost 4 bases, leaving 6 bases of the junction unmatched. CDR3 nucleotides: TGCGCCAGCAGCCGACTAGCGGGAGACCAGTACGAGCAGTACTTC. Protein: CASSRLAGDQYEQYF.

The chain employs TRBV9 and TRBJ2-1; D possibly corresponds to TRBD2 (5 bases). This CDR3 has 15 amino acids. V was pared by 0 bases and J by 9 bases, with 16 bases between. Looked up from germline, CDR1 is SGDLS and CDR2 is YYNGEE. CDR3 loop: CASSVAPTWESEQFF. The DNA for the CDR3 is TGTGCCAGCAGCGTAGCGCCGACCTGGGAGAGTGAGCAGTTCTTC.

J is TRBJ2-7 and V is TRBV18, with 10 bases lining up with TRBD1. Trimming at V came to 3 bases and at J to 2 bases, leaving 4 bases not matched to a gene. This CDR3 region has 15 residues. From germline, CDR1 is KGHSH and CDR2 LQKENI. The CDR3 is CASSPGTGDTYEQYF. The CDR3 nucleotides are TGTGCCAGCTCACCGGGGACAGGGGATACCTACGAGCAGTACTTC.

CDR3 nucleotide sequence: TGTGCCAGCAGCCCCGACAGGGAGAACACTGAAGCTTTCTTT. This codes for CASSPDRENTEAFF. The chain carries TRBV7-9 and TRBJ1-1; 7 bases agree with TRBD1. The CDR3 sequence is 14 residues long. V shed 5 bases, J shed 1 base, and the junction held 4 bases outside the gene matches. Looked up from germline, CDR1 is SEHNR and CDR2 is FQNEAQ (reference sequence).

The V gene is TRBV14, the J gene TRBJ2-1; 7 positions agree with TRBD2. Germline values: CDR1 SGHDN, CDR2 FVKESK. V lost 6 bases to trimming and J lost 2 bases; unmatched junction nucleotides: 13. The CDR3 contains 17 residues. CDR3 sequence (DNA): TGTGCCAGCAGTCAACATGGCGGGAGTGGAACCTACAATGAGCAGTTCTTC. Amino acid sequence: CASSQHGGSGTYNEQFF.

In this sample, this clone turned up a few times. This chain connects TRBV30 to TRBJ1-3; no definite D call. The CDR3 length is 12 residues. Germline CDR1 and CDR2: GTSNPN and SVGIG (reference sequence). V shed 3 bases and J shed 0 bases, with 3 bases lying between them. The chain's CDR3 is CAWRASGNTIYF. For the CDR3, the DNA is TGTGCCTGGAGGGCCTCTGGAAACACCATATATTTT.

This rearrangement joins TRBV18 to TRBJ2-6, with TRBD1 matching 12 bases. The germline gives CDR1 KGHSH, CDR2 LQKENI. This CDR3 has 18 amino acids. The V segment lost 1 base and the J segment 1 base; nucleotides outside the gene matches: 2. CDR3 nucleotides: TGTGCCAGCTCACCACGGGACAGGGGGCGGTCTGGGGCCAACGTCCTGACTTTC. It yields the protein CASSPRDRGRSGANVLTF.

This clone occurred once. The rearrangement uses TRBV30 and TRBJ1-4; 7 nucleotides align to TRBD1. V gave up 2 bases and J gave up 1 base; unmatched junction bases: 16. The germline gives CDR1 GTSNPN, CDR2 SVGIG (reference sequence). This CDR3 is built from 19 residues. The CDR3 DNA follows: TGTGCCTGGAGTTATTACGGACAGGCGACCACCCTAACTAATGAAAAACTGTTTTTT. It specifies CAWSYYGQATTLTNEKLFF.

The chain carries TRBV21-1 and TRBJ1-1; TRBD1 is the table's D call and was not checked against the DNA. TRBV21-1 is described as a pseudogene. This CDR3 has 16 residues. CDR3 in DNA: TGTGCCAGCCCCAAAAGGACAGGGTTCATGAACACTGAAGCTTTCTTT. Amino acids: CASPKRTGFMNTEAFF.

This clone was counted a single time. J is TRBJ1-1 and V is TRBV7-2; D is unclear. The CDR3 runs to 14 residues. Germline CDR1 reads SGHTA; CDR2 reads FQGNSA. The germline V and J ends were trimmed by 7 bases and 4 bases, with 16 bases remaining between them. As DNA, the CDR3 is TGTGCCAGCACCCAAATGGGCAGCTCCACTGAAGCTTTCTTT. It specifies CASTQMGSSTEAFF.

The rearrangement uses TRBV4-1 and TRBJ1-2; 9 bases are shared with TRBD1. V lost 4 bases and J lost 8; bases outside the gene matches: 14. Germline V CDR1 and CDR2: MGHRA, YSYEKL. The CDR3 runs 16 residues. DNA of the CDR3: TGCGCCAGCAGCCCAGAGTCCGGGACAGGGACGGGAGGCTACACCTTC. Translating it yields CASSPESGTGTGGYTF.

Written as DNA, the CDR3 is TGTGCCAGCGGTCGGGACAGAGAGACCCAGTACTTC. This translates into CASGRDRETQYF. The chain joins TRBV27 to TRBJ2-5; 7 bases fit TRBD1. The CDR3 loop spans 12 amino acids. Losses at the gene ends were 8 bases for V and 4 bases for J; bases not matched to a gene: 4. Germline V gives CDR1 MNHEY, CDR2 SMNVEV (reference sequence).

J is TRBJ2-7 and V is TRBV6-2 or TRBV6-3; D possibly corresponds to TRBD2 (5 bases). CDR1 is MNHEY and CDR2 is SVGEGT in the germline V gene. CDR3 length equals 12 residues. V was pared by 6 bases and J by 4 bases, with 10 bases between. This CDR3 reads CASSYEGYEQYF. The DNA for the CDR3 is TGTGCCAGCAGCTATGAGGGTTACGAGCAGTACTTC.

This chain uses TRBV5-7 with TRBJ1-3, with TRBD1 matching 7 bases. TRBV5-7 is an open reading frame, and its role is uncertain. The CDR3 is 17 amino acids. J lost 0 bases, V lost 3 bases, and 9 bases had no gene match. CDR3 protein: CASSCPRTGTSGNTIYF. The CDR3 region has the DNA TGTGCCAGCAGCTGCCCCAGGACAGGTACCTCTGGAAACACCATATATTTT.

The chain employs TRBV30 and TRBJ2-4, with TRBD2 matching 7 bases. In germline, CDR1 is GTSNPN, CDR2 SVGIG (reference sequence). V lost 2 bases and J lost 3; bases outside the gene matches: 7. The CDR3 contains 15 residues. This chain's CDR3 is CAWSPLGEGKNIQYF. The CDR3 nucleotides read TGTGCCTGGAGTCCCCTGGGGGAGGGCAAAAACATTCAGTACTTC.